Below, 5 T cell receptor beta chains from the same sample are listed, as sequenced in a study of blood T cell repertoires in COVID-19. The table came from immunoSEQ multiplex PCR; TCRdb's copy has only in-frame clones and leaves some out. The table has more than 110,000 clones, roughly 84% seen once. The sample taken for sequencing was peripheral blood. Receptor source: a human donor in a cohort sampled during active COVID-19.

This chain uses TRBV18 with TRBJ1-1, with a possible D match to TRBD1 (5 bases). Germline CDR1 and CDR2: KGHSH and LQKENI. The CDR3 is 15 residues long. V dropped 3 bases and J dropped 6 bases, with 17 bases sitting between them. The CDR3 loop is CASSPVGGSLAEAFF. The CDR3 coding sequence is TGTGCCAGCTCACCGGTGGGGGGGTCTTTGGCTGAAGCTTTCTTT.

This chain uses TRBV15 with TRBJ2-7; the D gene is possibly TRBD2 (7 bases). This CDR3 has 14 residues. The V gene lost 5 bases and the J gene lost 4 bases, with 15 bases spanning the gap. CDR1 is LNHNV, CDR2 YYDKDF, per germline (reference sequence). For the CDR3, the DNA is TGTGCCACCAGCTCCGGGGGGCTGGAATACGAGCAGTACTTC. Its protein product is CATSSGGLEYEQYF.

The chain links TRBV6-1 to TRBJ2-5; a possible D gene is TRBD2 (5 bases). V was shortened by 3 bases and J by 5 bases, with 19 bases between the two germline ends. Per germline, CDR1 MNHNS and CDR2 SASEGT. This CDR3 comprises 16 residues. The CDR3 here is CASSDRRGSARETQYF. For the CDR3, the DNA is TGTGCCAGCAGTGACCGTCGGGGTTCCGCGCGGGAGACCCAGTACTTC.

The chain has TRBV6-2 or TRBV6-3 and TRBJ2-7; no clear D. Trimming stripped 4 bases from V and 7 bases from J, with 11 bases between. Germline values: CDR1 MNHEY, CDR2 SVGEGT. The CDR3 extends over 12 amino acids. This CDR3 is CASSFSRREQYF. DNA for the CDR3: TGTGCCAGCAGTTTCTCTCGCCGGGAGCAGTACTTC.

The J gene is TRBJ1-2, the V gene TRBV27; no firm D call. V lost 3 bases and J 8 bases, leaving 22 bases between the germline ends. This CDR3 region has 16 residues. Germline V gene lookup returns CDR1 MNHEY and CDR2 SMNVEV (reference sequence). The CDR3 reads CASSFMVSSWARGYTF. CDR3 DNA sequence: TGTGCCAGCAGTTTCATGGTGTCGAGTTGGGCCCGCGGCTACACCTTC.